These 17 T cell receptor beta chains were sequenced from one sample in a study of blood T cell repertoires in COVID-19. Assay: immunoSEQ multiplex PCR; the TCRdb copy retains only in-frame clones and omits some. The data contain some 83,000 clones, roughly 80% of them singletons. What was sequenced was peripheral blood. The receptors shown here come from a man in his sixties with active or convalescent COVID-19.

This clone was detected a few times. The genes are TRBV5-6 and TRBJ2-5; 12 nucleotides match TRBD2. Germline-derived CDR1 and CDR2 are SGHDT and YYEEEE. The length of the CDR3 is 15 residues. The V gene end was trimmed by 6 bases and the J gene end by 3 bases; junction bases not matched to a gene: 6. CDR3 sequence: CASKLAGGTEETQYF. CDR3 DNA sequence: TGTGCCAGCAAGCTAGCGGGGGGGACGGAAGAGACCCAGTACTTC.

J is TRBJ2-5 and V is TRBV5-1; 11 bases align to TRBD2. The germline gives CDR1 SGHRS, CDR2 YFSETQ. This CDR3 comprises 15 residues. V was pared by 2 bases and J by 4 bases, with 4 bases of the junction left unmatched. CDR3 sequence reads: CASSFSGGARETQYF. The CDR3 DNA sequence: TGCGCCAGCAGCTTTAGCGGGGGGGCCCGAGAGACCCAGTACTTC.

This clone was counted only a few times. The chain couples TRBV3-1 (or the pseudogene TRBV3-2) to TRBJ2-5; 8 positions match TRBD2. CDR1 is LGHDT, CDR2 YNNKEL, per germline (reference sequence). The CDR3 runs to 14 residues. The J segment lost 3 bases and the V segment lost 4 bases, leaving 4 bases of the junction unmatched. CDR3 in amino acids: CASSLTSGEETQYF. CDR3 in DNA: TGTGCCAGCAGCCTTACTAGCGGAGAAGAGACCCAGTACTTC.

Details on this clone: A junction boundary mismatches the germline segment, possibly from a read error. This rearrangement joins TRBV11-2 to TRBJ1-1; D is ambiguous. This CDR3 is 13 amino acids long. CDR1 is SGHAT, CDR2 FQNNGV, per germline. The CDR3 DNA sequence: TGTGCCAGCAGCTTAGGAGTGAACCCTGAAGCTTTCTTT. Its translation is CASSLGVNPEAFF. The entire variable domain, with the rest obtained from reference TRBV11-2 and TRBJ1-1, is as follows: EAGVAQSPRYKIIEKRQSVAFWCNPISGHATLYWYQQILGQGPKLLIQFQNNGVVDDSQLPKDRFSAERLKGVDSTLKIQPAKLEDSAVYLCASSLGVNPEAFFGQGTRLTVV.

The V and J genes are TRBV19 and TRBJ2-1, with 12 bases fitting TRBD1. The germline gives CDR1 LNHDA, CDR2 SQIVND (reference sequence). The CDR3 sequence is 18 residues long. V shed 1 base, J shed 7 bases, and the junction held 11 bases outside the gene matches. The CDR3 protein is CASSIVSGTGGARNEQFF. The CDR3 DNA is TGTGCCAGTAGTATAGTTAGTGGGACAGGGGGCGCACGGAATGAGCAGTTCTTC.

The chain joins TRBV6-5 to TRBJ2-3, with D possibly being TRBD2 (6 bases). Trimming removed 6 bases from V and 1 base from J, with 14 bases in between. The CDR3 contains 15 residues. Germline V gene data show CDR1 as MNHEY and CDR2 as SVGAGI. Here the CDR3 DNA reads TGTGCCAGCAGCCAGTGGGGGGAAGGCACAGATACGCAGTATTTT. This gives the protein CASSQWGEGTDTQYF.

V is TRBV2 and J is TRBJ1-2; D is unresolved. The CDR3 is made up of 14 amino acids. CDR1 and CDR2 from the germline V gene are SNHLY and FYNNEI. V shed 2 bases and J shed 1 base, with 8 bases lying between them. CDR3 sequence reads: CASSELRGNYGYTF. As DNA, the CDR3 is TGTGCCAGCAGTGAACTTCGGGGTAACTATGGCTACACCTTC.

The V and J genes are TRBV27 and TRBJ2-7; TRBD1 agrees at 10 bases. Per germline, CDR1 MNHEY and CDR2 SMNVEV (reference sequence). This CDR3 is 15 amino acids long. The trim removed 3 bases at V and 2 bases at J, leaving 4 bases unmatched. This chain's CDR3 is CASSFSGQGTYEQYF. The CDR3 DNA is TGTGCCAGCAGTTTCTCGGGACAGGGGACCTACGAGCAGTACTTC.

This chain uses TRBV10-3 with TRBJ2-2; D remains ambiguous. This CDR3 comprises 13 residues. CDR1 and CDR2 (germline): ENHRY, SYGVKD. The V gene lost 3 bases and the J gene lost 6 bases, with 8 bases spanning the gap. In nucleotides, the CDR3 is TGTGCCATCAGTGAAGACTTTTCCGGGGAGCTGTTTTTT. Its protein is CAISEDFSGELFF.

The V and J genes are TRBV6-6 and TRBJ1-5, with 7 bases fitting TRBD1. V gave up 5 bases and J gave up 0 bases; unmatched junction bases: 10. The CDR3 loop spans 17 amino acids. Germline CDR1 is MNHNY and CDR2 is SVGAGI (reference sequence). CDR3 sequence reads: CASSPRGTVNSNQPQHF. The CDR3 region has the DNA TGTGCCAGCAGTCCGAGGGGGACAGTAAATAGCAATCAGCCCCAGCATTTT.

The rearrangement uses TRBV13 and TRBJ1-2; 7 bases match TRBD1. From germline, CDR1 is PRHDT and CDR2 FYEKMQ (reference sequence). The CDR3 totals 14 residues. V lost 5 bases to trimming and J lost 3 bases; unmatched junction nucleotides: 6. This chain's CDR3 is CASSPRGSYYGYTF. The CDR3 nucleotides are TGTGCCAGCAGCCCCAGGGGGAGTTACTATGGCTACACCTTC.

The chain links TRBV20-1 to TRBJ1-2; no firm D call. Trimming removed 1 base from V and 6 bases from J, with 6 bases in between. CDR3 length: 11 residues. CDR1 DFQATT and CDR2 SNEGSKA come from the germline V gene (reference sequence). The CDR3 nucleotides are TGCAGTGCTAGAGGGAGCGATGGCTACACCTTC. This sequence encodes CSARGSDGYTF.

The chain links TRBV30 to TRBJ1-5, with a weak D call TRBD1 (5 bases). This CDR3 contains 14 residues. V gave up 5 bases and J gave up 7 bases, with 18 bases separating them. Germline V gene sequence: CDR1 GTSNPN, CDR2 SVGIG (reference sequence). The CDR3 spells CAWAFWGERQPQHF. The CDR3 DNA reads TGTGCCTGGGCTTTTTGGGGGGAAAGACAGCCCCAGCATTTT.

This clone has only a few counts. The rearrangement uses TRBV29-1 and TRBJ1-1; 8 positions match TRBD1. This CDR3 is 13 amino acids long. The germline gives CDR1 SQVTM, CDR2 ANQGSEA. V lost 7 bases, J lost 4 bases, and 8 bases stayed unmatched. The CDR3 is CSAWAQGATEAFF. CDR3 nucleotide sequence: TGCAGCGCCTGGGCCCAGGGGGCCACTGAAGCTTTCTTT.

The rearrangement links TRBV30 to TRBJ1-5; D not resolved. The V end lost 1 base, the J end lost 7 bases, and 11 bases lay between the germline ends. CDR1 GTSNPN and CDR2 SVGIG come from the germline V gene (reference sequence). The CDR3 length is 13 residues. This CDR3 is CAWSGTARQPQHF. CDR3 DNA: TGTGCCTGGAGTGGAACAGCCCGGCAGCCCCAGCATTTT.

V usage is TRBV28 and J usage is TRBJ1-2; 8 bases agree with TRBD1. This CDR3 has 16 amino acids. J lost 4 bases, V lost 8 bases, and 15 bases had no gene match. Per the germline V gene, CDR1 is MDHEN and CDR2 is SYDVKM. CDR3 region: CASFVTGARTLYGYTF. As DNA, the CDR3 is TGTGCCAGCTTCGTGACAGGGGCCAGGACCCTCTATGGCTACACCTTC.

The chain links TRBV7-9 to TRBJ1-1; no firm D call. V lost 3 bases, J lost 0 bases, and 5 bases lay in between. The CDR3 has 13 amino acids. Germline V CDR1 and CDR2: SEHNR, FQNEAQ (reference sequence). In DNA, the CDR3 is TGTGCCAGCAGCTTTCGAGTGAACACTGAAGCTTTCTTT. Its translation is CASSFRVNTEAFF.